This TCR beta chain was captured in a study of T cell responses to AZD1222 COVID-19 vaccine. Points from the study as a whole: Scientists sampled the repertoires only once the peak T cell response had passed. The sample set comprised mostly white British donors with more females, and clonal diversity was possibly underestimated.

This clone has a single count. The antigen remains unidentified. Germline CDR1 and CDR2: SGHDN and FVKESK. The CDR3 length is 14 residues. V lost 8 bases, J lost 4 bases, and 14 bases lay in between. TCRdb's copy holds only in-frame clones and misses some; the assay was immunoSEQ multiplex PCR. The sample has about 67,000 clones; around four fifths are singletons. V is TRBV14 and J is TRBJ2-2; D is unclear. The source material was peripheral blood, sampled 28 days after the second AZD1222 dose. This receptor was taken from an adult who received the AZD1222 COVID-19 vaccine. The CDR3 bases are TGTGCCAGCGCTCCTTCAAGGGCCACCGGGGAGCTGTTTTTT. As protein: CASAPSRATGELFF.